This T cell receptor beta chain was retrieved from a study of patients and donors after allogeneic stem cell transplantation (TCRdb year 2020). Library generation was performed with RT-PCR. Reads for this sample came from a NextSeq 550. TCRdb trimmed public reads at Q25 via fastp, called clones via MiXCR and kept in-frame beta chains. Every CDR3 protein is listed once, alongside the most common genes and DNA of its rows. Here the sample has roughly 880,000 distinct CDR3 sequences; more than 15% occur a single time. Of the sample, roughly 6% falls within the top ten clones. About this clonotype: The antigen this receptor binds is unknown. Per-base qualities were not stored, and no clone one base away is much larger.

The CDR3 runs 16 residues from the cysteine to the phenylalanine. Only the CDR3 part of the read is kept: 48 bases, read in frame from the first base. Compared with germline, V lacks 3 bases and J lacks 4 bases; bases without a gene match: 7. The germline V gene encodes CDR1 LNHDA and CDR2 SQIVND (reference sequence). The sequenced sample was blood, either unsorted or a sorted T cell fraction (not recorded which). The rearrangement joined TRBV19 to TRBJ2-2; TRBD1 matches 8 bases in the middle. The clonotype was recovered from a human donor who was either an allogeneic HSCT recipient or a stem cell or donor lymphocyte infusion donor (not recorded which). It is not recorded whose cells these are; they may come from a transplant donor. DNA sequence: TGTGCCAGTAGTATTAGAACGGACAGGGTCACCGGGGAGCTGTTTTTT. This yields the protein CASSIRTDRVTGELFF.